The sequence of this T cell receptor (beta chain) was determined in a study of regulatory T cells in long-lasting Graves disease. This clonotype has a count of ten or more. Its specificity is unknown. This CDR3 comprises 15 residues. Germline loops: CDR1 SGHNT, CDR2 YENEEA. V was cut by 1 base and J by 7 bases, with 14 bases left in between. Construction of TCR beta libraries relied on iRepertoire HTBI primers and on Arm-PCR targeting CDR3 regions. TCRdb re-derived calls from the multiplex PCR reads in MiXCR, one entry per CDR3 protein. The sample has over 350,000 distinct CDR3 sequences, around 13% seen once. Indicated time point: newly diagnosed GD, antithyroid drugs for less than 3 months. PBMCs were the source of the RNA used for TCR sequencing. Whole-study findings and limits: With persistent disease, TRBV28, TRBJ1-2 and TRBJ2-5 were the favored segments.

These data were also reused for a study on T cells in Graves' hyperthyroidism and ophthalmopathy. From that study: TCR CDR3 regions were first amplified by RT-PCR with HTBI primers. The model's output predicted ophthalmopathy at a median of approximately 6.5 months prior to onset.

This sample comprised peripheral blood mononuclear cells (PBMCs), obtained at new diagnosis, from a patient treated with antithyroid drugs. The sequence was obtained from a woman aged 45-65 years with Graves disease. This chain links TRBV11-3 with TRBJ2-1; D call uncertain. CDR3 DNA sequence: TGTGCCAGCAGCTTAGGTGGGCTGTCTGGGAATGAGCAGTTCTTC. It is translated as CASSLGGLSGNEQFF. Full variable domain (rest looked up from reference TRBV11-3 and TRBJ2-1): EAGVVQSPRYKIIEKKQPVAFWCNPISGHNTLYWYLQNLGQGPELLIRYENEEAVDDSQLPKDRFSAERLKGVDSTLKIQPAELGDSAVYLCASSLGGLSGNEQFFGPGTRLTVL.